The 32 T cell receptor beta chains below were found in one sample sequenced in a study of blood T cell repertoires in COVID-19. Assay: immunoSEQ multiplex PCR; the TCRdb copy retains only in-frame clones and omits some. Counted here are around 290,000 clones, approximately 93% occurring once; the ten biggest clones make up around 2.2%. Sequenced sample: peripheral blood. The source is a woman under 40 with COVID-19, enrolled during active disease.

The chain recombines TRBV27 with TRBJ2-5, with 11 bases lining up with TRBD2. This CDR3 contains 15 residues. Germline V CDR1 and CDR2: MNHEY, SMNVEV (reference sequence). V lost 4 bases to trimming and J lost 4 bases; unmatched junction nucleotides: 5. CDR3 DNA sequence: TGTGCCAGCAGTTGGCTAGCGGGAGGTTTAGAGACCCAGTACTTC. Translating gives CASSWLAGGLETQYF.

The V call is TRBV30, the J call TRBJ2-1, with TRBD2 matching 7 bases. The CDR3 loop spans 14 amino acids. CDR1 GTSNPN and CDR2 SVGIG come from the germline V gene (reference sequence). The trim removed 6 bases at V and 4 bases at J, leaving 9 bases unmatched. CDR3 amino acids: CACPASGAYNEQFF. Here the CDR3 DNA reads TGTGCCTGCCCCGCTAGCGGAGCGTACAATGAGCAGTTCTTC.

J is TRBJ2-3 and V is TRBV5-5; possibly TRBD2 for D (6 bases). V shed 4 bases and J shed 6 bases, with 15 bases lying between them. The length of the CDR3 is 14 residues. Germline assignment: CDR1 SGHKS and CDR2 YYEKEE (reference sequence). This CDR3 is CASSRPGGTDTQYF. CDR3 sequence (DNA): TGTGCCAGCAGCCGTCCTGGAGGGACCGATACGCAGTATTTT.

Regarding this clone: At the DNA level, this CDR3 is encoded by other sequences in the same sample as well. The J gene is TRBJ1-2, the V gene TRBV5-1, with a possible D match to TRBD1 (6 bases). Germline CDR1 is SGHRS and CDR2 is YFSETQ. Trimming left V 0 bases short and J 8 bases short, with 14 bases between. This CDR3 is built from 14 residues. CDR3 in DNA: TGCGCCAGCAGCTTGGGCCAGGGGATAGGAGGCTACACCTTC. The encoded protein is CASSLGQGIGGYTF.

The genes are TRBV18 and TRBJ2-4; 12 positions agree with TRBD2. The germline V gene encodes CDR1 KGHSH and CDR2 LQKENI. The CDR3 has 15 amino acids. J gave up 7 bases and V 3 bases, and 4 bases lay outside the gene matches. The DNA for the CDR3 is TGTGCCAGCTCACCCACTGGACTAGCGGGGAACATTCAGTACTTC. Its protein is CASSPTGLAGNIQYF.

CDR3 protein: CASSLTTGAYEQYF. DNA for the CDR3: TGCGCCAGCAGCTTAACGACAGGGGCATACGAGCAGTACTTC. This chain links TRBV5-1 with TRBJ2-7; 8 bases fit TRBD1. CDR3 length: 14 residues. Losses at the gene ends were 2 bases for V and 4 bases for J; bases not matched to a gene: 5. Germline CDR1 SGHRS, CDR2 YFSETQ.

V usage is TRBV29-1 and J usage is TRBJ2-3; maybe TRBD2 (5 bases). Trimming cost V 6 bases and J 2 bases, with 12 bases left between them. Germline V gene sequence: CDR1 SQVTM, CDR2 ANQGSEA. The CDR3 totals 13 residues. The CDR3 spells CSVEDFTTDTQYF. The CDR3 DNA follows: TGCAGCGTGGAGGACTTTACCACAGATACGCAGTATTTT.

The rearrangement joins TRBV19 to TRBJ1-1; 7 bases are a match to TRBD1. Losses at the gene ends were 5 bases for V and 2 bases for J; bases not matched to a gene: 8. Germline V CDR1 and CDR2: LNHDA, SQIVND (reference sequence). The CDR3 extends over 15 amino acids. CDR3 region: CASSATRDRNTEAFF. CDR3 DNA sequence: TGTGCCAGTAGTGCTACAAGGGACAGAAACACTGAAGCTTTCTTT.

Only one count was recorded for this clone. DNA for the CDR3: TGCAGCGTTGCCGGGGTAAGCTCCTACAATGAGCAGTTCTTC. This translates into CSVAGVSSYNEQFF. The rearrangement joins TRBV29-1 to TRBJ2-1; D is possibly TRBD2 (5 bases). Germline values: CDR1 SQVTM, CDR2 ANQGSEA. V was pared by 4 bases and J by 0 bases, with 10 bases between. CDR3 length equals 14 residues.

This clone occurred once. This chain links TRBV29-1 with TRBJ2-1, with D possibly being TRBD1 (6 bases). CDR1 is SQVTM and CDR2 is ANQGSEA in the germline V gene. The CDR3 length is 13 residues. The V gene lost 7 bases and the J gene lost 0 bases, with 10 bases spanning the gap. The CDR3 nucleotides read TGCAGCGCGTGGACAGCCTCCTACAATGAGCAGTTCTTC. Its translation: CSAWTASYNEQFF.

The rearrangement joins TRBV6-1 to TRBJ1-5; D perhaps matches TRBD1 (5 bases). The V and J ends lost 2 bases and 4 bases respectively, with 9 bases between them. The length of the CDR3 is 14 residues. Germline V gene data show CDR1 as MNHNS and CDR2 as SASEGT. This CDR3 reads CASSEPGLNQPQHF. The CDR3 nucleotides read TGTGCCAGCAGTGAACCGGGACTTAATCAGCCCCAGCATTTT.

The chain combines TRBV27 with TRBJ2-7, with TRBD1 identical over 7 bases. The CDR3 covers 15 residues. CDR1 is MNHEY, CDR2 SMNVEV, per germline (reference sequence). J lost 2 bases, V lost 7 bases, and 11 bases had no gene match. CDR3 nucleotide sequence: TGTGCCAGCACACCTTCCGGAACAGGGGCCTACGAGCAGTACTTC. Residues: CASTPSGTGAYEQYF.

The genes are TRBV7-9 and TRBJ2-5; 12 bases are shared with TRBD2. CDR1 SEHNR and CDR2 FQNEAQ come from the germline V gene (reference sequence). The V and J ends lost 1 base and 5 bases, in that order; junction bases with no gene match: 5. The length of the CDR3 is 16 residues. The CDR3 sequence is CASSLGASGREETQYF. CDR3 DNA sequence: TGTGCCAGCAGCTTAGGAGCTAGCGGGAGGGAGGAGACCCAGTACTTC.

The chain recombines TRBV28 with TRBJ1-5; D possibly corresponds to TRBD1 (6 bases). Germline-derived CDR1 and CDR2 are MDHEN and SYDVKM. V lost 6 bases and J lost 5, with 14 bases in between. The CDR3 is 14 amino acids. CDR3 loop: CASRGVQGHQPQHF. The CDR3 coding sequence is TGTGCCAGCAGGGGGGTACAGGGTCATCAGCCCCAGCATTTT.

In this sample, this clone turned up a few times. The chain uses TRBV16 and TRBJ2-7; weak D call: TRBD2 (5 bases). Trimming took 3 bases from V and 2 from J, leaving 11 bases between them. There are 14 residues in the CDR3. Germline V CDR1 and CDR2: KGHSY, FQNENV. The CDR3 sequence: CASSHGENAYEQYF. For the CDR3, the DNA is TGTGCCAGCAGCCATGGGGAGAACGCCTACGAGCAGTACTTC. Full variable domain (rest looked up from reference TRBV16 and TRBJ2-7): GEEVAQTPKHLVRGEGQKAKLYCAPIKGHSYVFWYQQVLKNEFKFLISFQNENVFDETGMPKERFSAKCLPNSPCSLEIQATKLEDSAVYFCASSHGENAYEQYFGPGTRLTVT.

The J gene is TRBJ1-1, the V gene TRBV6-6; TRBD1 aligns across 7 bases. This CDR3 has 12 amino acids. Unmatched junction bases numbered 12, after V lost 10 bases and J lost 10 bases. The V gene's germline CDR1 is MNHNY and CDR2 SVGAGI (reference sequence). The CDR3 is CATAPGGTAAFF. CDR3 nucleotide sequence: TGTGCCACCGCCCCGGGCGGGACAGCAGCTTTCTTT.

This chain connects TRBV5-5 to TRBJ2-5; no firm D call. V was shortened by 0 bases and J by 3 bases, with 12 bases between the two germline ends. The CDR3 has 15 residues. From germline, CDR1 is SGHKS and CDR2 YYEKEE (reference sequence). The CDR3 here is CASSLGTSLKETQYF. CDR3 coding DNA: TGTGCCAGCAGCTTGGGTACTTCACTCAAAGAGACCCAGTACTTC.

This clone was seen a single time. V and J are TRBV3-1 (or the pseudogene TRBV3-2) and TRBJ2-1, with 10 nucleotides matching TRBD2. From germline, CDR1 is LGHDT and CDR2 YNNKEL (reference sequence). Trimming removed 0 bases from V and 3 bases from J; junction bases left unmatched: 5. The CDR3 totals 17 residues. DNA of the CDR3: TGTGCCAGCAGCCAAGACGGTAGCGGGAGGCACTACAATGAGCAGTTCTTC. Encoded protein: CASSQDGSGRHYNEQFF.

CDR3 sequence: CASSVEAAPYNEQFF. CDR3 nucleotide sequence: TGTGCCAGCAGCGTAGAGGCGGCCCCCTACAATGAGCAGTTCTTC. The chain joins TRBV9 to TRBJ2-1; D ambiguous. The CDR3 is made up of 15 amino acids. Germline V CDR1 and CDR2: SGDLS, YYNGEE. Trimming stripped 0 bases from V and 2 bases from J, with 9 bases between.

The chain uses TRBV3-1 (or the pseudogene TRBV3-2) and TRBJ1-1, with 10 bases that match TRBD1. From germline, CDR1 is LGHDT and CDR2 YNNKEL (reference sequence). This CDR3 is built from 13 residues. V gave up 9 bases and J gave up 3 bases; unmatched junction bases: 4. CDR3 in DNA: TGTGCCAGTCGGACAGGGGGAGACACTGAAGCTTTCTTT. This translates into CASRTGGDTEAFF.

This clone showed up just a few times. CDR3: CASSETGTGGSGANVLTF. The CDR3 coding sequence is TGCGCCAGCAGTGAGACCGGGACAGGGGGCTCTGGGGCCAACGTCCTGACTTTC. The chain combines TRBV10-1 with TRBJ2-6, with 11 bases that match TRBD1. This CDR3 is built from 18 residues. From germline, CDR1 is WNHNN and CDR2 SYGVQD (reference sequence). Trimming removed 2 bases from V and 0 bases from J; junction bases left unmatched: 3.

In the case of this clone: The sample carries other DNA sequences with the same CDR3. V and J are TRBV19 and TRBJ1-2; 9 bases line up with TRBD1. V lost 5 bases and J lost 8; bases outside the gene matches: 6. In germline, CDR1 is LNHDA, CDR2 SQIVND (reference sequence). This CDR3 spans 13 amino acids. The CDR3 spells CASSPGQGYGYTF. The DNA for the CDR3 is TGTGCCAGTAGTCCGGGACAGGGCTACGGCTACACCTTC.

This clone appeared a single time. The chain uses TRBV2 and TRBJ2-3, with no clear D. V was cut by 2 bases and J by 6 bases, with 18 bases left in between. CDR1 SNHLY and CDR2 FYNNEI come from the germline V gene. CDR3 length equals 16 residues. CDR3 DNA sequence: TGTGCCAGCAGTGAATGGTCTCTGTCAGGTTCGGATACGCAGTATTTT. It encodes CASSEWSLSGSDTQYF. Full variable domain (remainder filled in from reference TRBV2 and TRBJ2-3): EPEVTQTPSHQVTQMGQEVILRCVPISNHLYFYWYRQILGQKVEFLVSFYNNEISEKSEIFDDQFSVERPDGSNFTLKIRSTKLEDSAMYFCASSEWSLSGSDTQYFGPGTRLTVL.

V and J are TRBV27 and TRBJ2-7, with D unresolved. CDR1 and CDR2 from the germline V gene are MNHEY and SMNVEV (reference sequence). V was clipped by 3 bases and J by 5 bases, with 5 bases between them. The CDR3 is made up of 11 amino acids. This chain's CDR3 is CASSFGNEQYF. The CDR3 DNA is TGTGCCAGCAGTTTCGGTAACGAGCAGTACTTC.

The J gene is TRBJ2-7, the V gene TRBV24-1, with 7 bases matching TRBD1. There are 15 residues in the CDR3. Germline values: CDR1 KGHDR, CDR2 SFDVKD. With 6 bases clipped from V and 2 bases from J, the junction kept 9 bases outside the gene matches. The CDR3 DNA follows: TGTGCCACCAGTTTTGGGACAGAAGGTACCTACGAGCAGTACTTC. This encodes CATSFGTEGTYEQYF.

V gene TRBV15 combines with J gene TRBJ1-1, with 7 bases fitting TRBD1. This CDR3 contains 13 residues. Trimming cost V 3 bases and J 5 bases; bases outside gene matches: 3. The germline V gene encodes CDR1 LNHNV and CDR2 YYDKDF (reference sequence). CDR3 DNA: TGTGCCACCAGCAGCACACAGGGGACTGAAGCTTTCTTT. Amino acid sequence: CATSSTQGTEAFF.

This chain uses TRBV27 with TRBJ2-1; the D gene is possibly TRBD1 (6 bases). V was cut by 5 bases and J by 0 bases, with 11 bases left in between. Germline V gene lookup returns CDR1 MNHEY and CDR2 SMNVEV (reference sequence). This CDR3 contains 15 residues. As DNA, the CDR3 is TGTGCCAGCAGTCAAGGGGGACGCTCCTACAATGAGCAGTTCTTC. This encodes CASSQGGRSYNEQFF.

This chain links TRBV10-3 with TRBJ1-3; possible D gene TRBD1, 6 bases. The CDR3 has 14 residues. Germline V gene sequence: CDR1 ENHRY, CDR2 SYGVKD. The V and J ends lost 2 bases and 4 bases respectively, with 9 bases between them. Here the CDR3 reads CAISEADSGNTIYF. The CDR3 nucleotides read TGTGCCATCAGTGAGGCGGACAGCGGAAACACCATATATTTT.

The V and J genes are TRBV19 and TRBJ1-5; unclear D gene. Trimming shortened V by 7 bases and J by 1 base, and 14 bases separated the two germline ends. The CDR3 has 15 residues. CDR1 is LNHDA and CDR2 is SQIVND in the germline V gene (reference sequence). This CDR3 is CASTDRVKSNQPQHF. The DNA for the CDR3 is TGTGCCAGTACCGATCGGGTGAAAAGCAATCAGCCCCAGCATTTT.

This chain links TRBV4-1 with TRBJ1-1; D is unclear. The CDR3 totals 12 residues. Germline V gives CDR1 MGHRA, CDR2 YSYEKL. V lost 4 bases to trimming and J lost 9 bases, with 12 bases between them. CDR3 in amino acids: CASSRPGDKAFF. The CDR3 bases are TGCGCCAGCAGCCGTCCCGGGGATAAAGCTTTCTTT.

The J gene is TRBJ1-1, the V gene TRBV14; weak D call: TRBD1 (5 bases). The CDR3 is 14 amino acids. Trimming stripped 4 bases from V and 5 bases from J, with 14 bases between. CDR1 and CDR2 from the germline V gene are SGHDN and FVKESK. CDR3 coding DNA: TGTGCCAGCAGCCCGACAGTCTTGACGACTGAAGCTTTCTTT. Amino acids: CASSPTVLTTEAFF.

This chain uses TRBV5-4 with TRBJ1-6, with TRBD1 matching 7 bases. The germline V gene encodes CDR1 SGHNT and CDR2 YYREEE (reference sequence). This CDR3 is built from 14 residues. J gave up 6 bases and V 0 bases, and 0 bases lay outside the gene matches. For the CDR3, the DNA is TGTGCCAGCAGCTTGGCAGGGGGTAATTCACCCCTCCACTTT. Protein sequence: CASSLAGGNSPLHF.